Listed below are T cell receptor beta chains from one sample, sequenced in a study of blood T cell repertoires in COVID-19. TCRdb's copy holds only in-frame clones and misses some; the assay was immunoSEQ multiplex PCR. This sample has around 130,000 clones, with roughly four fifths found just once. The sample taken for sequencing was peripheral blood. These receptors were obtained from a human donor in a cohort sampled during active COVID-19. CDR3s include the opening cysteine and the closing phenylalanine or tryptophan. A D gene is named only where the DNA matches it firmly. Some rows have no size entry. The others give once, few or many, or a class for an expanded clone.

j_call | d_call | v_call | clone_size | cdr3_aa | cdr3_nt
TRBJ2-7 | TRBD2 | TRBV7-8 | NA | CASSLGGLAPTQYF | TGTGCCAGCAGCTTAGGGGGACTAGCGCCAACGCAGTACTTC
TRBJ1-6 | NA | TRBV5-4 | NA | CASSLEGDSPLHF | TGTGCCAGCAGCTTGGAGGGGGATTCACCCCTCCACTTT
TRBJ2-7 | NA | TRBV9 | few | CASSVAGLTSYEQYF | TGTGCCAGCAGCGTAGCAGGACTGACCTCCTACGAGCAGTACTTC
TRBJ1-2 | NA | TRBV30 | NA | CAWSTAINYGYTF | TGTGCCTGGAGCACTGCCATAAACTATGGCTACACCTTC
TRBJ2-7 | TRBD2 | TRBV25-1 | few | CASGAGQGYEQYF | TGTGCCAGTGGAGCGGGGCAGGGCTACGAGCAGTACTTC
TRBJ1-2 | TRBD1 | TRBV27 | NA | CASSLKGAHYGYTF | TGTGCCAGCAGTTTGAAGGGGGCCCACTATGGCTACACCTTC
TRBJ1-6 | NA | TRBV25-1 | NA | CASSEWIGRDSPLHF | TGTGCCAGCAGTGAATGGATAGGGAGGGATTCACCCCTCCACTTT
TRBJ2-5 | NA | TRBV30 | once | CAWSDGVEETQYF | TGTGCCTGGAGTGATGGAGTGGAAGAGACCCAGTACTTC
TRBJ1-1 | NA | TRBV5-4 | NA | CASSFLDRNTEAFF | TGTGCCAGCAGCTTCCTGGACAGGAACACTGAAGCTTTCTTT
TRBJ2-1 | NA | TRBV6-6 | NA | CASSRESYNEQFF | TGTGCCAGCAGTAGGGAGAGCTACAATGAGCAGTTCTTC
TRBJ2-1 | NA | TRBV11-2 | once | CASTVGGAEQFF | TGTGCCAGCACTGTTGGCGGGGCTGAGCAGTTCTTC
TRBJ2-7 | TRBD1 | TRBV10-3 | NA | CAISDQGVRYEQYF | TGTGCCATCAGTGACCAGGGGGTACGGTACGAGCAGTACTTC
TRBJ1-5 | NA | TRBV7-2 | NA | CASSLRGGGQPQHF | TGTGCCAGCAGCTTAAGGGGCGGGGGTCAGCCCCAGCATTTT
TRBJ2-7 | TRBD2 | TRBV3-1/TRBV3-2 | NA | CASTPGRSGGQAIEQYF | TGTGCCAGCACCCCCGGCAGGAGCGGGGGGCAGGCAATCGAGCAGTACTTC
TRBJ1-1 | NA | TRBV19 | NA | CASSETVTEAFF | TGTGCCAGTAGTGAGACAGTTACTGAAGCTTTCTTT
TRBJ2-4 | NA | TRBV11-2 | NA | CASSPHWTVLAKNIQYF | TGTGCCAGCAGCCCTCACTGGACTGTGCTAGCCAAAAACATTCAGTACTTC
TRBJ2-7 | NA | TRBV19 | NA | CASSSPGTSSSSYEQYF | TGTGCCAGTAGTAGTCCCGGGACATCTTCGAGCTCCTACGAGCAGTACTTC
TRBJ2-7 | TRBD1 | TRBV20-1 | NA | CSATQGVEQYF | TGCAGTGCAACTCAGGGGGTCGAGCAGTACTTC
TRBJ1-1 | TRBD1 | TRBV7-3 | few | CASSAQGAVNTEAFF | TGTGCCAGCAGCGCCCAGGGGGCAGTGAACACTGAAGCTTTCTTT
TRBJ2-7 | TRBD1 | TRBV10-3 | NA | CAIRGDSYEQYF | TGTGCCATCAGGGGGGACAGCTACGAGCAGTACTTC
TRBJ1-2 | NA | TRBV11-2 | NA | CASSPITANGGYGYTF | TGTGCCAGCAGCCCCATTACAGCCAATGGAGGCTATGGCTACACCTTC
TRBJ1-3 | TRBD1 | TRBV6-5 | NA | CASSPGQPGNTIYF | TGTGCCAGCAGCCCGGGACAGCCTGGAAACACCATATATTTT
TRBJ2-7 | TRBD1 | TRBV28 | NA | CASTRQGLNEQYF | TGTGCCAGCACAAGACAGGGTCTGAACGAGCAGTACTTC
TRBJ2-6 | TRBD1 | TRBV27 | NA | CASSLSGQGVPSSGANVLTF | TGTGCCAGCAGTTTATCGGGTCAGGGGGTCCCTAGCTCTGGGGCCAACGTCCTGACTTTC
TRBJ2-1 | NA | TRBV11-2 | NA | CASSLLAREQFF | TGTGCCAGCAGCCTCCTGGCTCGTGAGCAGTTCTTC
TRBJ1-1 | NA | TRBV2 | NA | CASRPETPEAFF | TGTGCCAGCAGACCCGAGACACCTGAAGCTTTCTTT
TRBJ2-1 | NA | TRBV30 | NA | CAWRRGLYNEQFF | TGTGCCTGGAGGCGGGGCCTCTACAATGAGCAGTTCTTC
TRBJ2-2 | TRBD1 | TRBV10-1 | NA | CASSESLGGQGPTGELFF | TGCGCCAGCAGTGAGTCTCTAGGGGGACAGGGACCCACCGGGGAGCTGTTTTTT
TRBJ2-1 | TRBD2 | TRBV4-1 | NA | CASSSSGGLSGPMRGVYNEQFF | TGCGCCAGCAGCTCCTCTGGGGGACTTTCCGGGCCAATGCGGGGGGTCTACAATGAGCAGTTCTTC